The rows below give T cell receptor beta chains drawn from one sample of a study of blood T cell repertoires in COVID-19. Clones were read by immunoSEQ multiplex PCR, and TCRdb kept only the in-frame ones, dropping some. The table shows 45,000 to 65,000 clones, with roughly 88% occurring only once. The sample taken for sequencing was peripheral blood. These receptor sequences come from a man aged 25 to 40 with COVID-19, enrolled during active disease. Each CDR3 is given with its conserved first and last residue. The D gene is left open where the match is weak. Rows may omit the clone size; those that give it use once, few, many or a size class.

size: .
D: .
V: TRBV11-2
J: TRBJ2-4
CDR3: CASSLGVAKNIQYF
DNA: TGTGCCAGCAGCCTCGGAGTAGCCAAAAACATTCAGTACTTC

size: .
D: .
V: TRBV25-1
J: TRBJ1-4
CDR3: CASSEPRTVNEKLFF
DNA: TGTGCCAGCAGTGAACCCCGGACAGTAAATGAAAAACTGTTTTTT

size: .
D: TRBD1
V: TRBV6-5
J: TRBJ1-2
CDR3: CAGSLQGGRGYTF
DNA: TGTGCCGGCAGTTTACAGGGGGGTCGTGGCTACACCTTC

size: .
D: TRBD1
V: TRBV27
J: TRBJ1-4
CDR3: CASSYGTVNEKLFF
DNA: TGTGCCAGCAGTTACGGGACAGTTAATGAAAAACTGTTTTTT

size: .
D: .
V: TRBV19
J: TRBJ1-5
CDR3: CASSIYQDSVNQPQHF
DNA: TGTGCCAGTAGTATTTATCAGGACAGCGTAAATCAGCCCCAGCATTTT

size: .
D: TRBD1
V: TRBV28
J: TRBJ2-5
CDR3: CATYRDRGGETQYF
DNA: TGTGCCACATACCGGGACAGGGGTGGAGAGACCCAGTACTTC

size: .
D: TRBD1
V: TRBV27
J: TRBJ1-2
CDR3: CASSPWRGRNYGYTF
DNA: TGTGCCAGCTCCCCCTGGAGGGGGCGAAACTATGGCTACACCTTC

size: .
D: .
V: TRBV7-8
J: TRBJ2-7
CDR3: CASSLSRGNYEQYF
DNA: TGTGCCAGCAGCTTGAGCCGGGGGAACTACGAGCAGTACTTC

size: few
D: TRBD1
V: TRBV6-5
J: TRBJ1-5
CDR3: CASSLDRLVQPQHF
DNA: TGTGCCAGCAGCTTGGACAGGCTGGTGCAGCCCCAGCATTTT

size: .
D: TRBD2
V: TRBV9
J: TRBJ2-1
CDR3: CASSQIEGTSGNNEQFF
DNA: TGTGCCAGCAGCCAAATAGAAGGGACTAGCGGGAACAATGAGCAGTTCTTC

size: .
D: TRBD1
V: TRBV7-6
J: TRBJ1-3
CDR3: CASSPTGTGNTIYF
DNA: TGTGCCAGCAGCCCGACAGGGACTGGAAACACCATATATTTT

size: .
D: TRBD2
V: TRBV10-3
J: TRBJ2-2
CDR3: CAISESAGGTGELFF
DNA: TGTGCCATCAGTGAGTCAGCGGGAGGGACCGGGGAGCTGTTTTTT

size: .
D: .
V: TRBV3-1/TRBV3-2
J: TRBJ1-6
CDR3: CASSQEQTGNSPLHF
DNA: TGTGCCAGCAGCCAAGAACAAACGGGTAATTCACCCCTCCACTTT

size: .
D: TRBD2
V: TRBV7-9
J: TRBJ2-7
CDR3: CASSPSSGRYEQYF
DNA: TGTGCCAGCAGCCCATCTAGCGGGAGATACGAGCAGTACTTC

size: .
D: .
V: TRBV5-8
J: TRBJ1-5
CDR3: CASSMKAGGSNQPQHF
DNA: TGTGCCAGCAGTATGAAAGCTGGCGGTAGCAATCAGCCCCAGCATTTT

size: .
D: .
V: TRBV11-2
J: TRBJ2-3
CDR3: CASSLERNLNTQYF
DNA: TGTGCCAGCAGCTTAGAGCGCAACTTGAATACGCAGTATTTT

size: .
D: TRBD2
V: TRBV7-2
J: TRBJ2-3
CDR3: CASSPRLAGVHTQYF
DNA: TGTGCCAGCAGCCCTCGACTAGCGGGAGTTCATACGCAGTATTTT

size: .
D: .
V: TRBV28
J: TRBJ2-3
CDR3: CASSFPSSASTDTQYF
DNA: TGTGCCAGCAGTTTTCCCTCTAGCGCCTCCACAGATACGCAGTATTTT

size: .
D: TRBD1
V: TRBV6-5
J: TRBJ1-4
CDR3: CASTTDRWSEKLFF
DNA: TGTGCCAGCACCACGGACAGGTGGAGTGAAAAACTGTTTTTT

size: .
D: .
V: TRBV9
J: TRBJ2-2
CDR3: CASSGTANTGELFF
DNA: TGTGCCAGCAGCGGGACAGCTAACACCGGGGAGCTGTTTTTT

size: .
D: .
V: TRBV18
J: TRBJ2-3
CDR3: CASSPRRERASTDTQYF
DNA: TGTGCCAGCTCACCGCGGCGGGAAAGGGCTAGCACAGATACGCAGTATTTT

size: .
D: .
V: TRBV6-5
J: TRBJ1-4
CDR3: CASRAGARGNEKLFF
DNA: TGTGCCAGCAGAGCGGGCGCGAGGGGCAATGAAAAACTGTTTTTT

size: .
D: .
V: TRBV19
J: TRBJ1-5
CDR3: CASSMTVDSNQPQHF
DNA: TGTGCCAGTAGTATGACAGTAGATAGCAATCAGCCCCAGCATTTT

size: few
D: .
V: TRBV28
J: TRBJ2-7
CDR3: CASSPVYRNSYEQYF
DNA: TGTGCCAGCAGCCCAGTTTACAGAAACTCCTACGAGCAGTACTTC

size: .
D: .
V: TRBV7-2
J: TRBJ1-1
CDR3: CASSLDTGWDMNTEAFF
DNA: TGTGCCAGCAGCTTAGACACGGGATGGGACATGAACACTGAAGCTTTCTTT

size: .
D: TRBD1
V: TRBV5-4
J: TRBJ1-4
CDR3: CASGRDSGEKLFF
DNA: TGTGCCAGCGGCCGGGACAGCGGAGAAAAACTGTTTTTT

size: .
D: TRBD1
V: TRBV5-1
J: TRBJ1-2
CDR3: CASSLGQGVSTGYTF
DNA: TGCGCCAGCAGCTTGGGTCAGGGGGTCAGTACTGGCTACACCTTC

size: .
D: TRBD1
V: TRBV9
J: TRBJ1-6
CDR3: CASSVDGTGRTNNSPLHF
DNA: TGTGCCAGCAGCGTAGATGGGACAGGGAGAACCAATAATTCACCCCTCCACTTT

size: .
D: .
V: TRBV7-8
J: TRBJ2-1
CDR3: CASSDSGNEQFF
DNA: TGTGCCAGCAGCGACTCTGGTAATGAGCAGTTCTTC

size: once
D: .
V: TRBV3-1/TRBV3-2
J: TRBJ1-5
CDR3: CASSQALSNQPQHF
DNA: TGTGCCAGCAGCCAGGCTCTTAGCAATCAGCCCCAGCATTTT

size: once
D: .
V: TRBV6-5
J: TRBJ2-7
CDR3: CASSYSDSYYEQYF
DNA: TGTGCCAGCAGTTACTCGGACTCTTACTACGAGCAGTACTTC

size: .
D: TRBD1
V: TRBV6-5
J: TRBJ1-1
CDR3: CATQTGLNTEAFF
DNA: TGTGCCACCCAGACAGGGCTGAACACTGAAGCTTTCTTT

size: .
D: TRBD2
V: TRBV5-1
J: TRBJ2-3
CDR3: CASSLALAGSTDTQYF
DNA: TGCGCCAGCAGCTTGGCCCTAGCGGGCAGCACAGATACGCAGTATTTT

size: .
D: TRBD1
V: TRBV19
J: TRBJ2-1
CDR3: CASSVDRSSYNEQFF
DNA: TGTGCCAGTAGTGTGGACAGGAGCTCCTACAATGAGCAGTTCTTC

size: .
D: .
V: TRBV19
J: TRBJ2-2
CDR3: CASSILAQVGPGELFF
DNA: TGTGCCAGTAGTATCCTCGCCCAGGTGGGGCCGGGGGAGCTGTTTTTT

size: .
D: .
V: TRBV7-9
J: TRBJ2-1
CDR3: CASSRGEASLNEQFF
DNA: TGTGCCAGCAGTCGCGGGGAGGCCAGCCTCAATGAGCAGTTCTTC

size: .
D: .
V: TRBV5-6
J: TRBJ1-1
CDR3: CASSLEWSGDGTEAFF
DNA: TGTGCCAGCAGCTTGGAATGGTCAGGGGATGGCACTGAAGCTTTCTTT

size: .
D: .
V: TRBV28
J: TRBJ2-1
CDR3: CASSLYFGAGGTSGRNEQFF
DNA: .

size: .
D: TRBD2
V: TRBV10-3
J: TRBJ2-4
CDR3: CAISDGTSGIAKNIQYF
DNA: TGTGCCATCAGTGATGGGACTAGCGGGATAGCCAAAAACATTCAGTACTTC

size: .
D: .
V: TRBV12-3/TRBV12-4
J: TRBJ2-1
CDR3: CASSFTSYNEQFF
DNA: TGTGCCAGCAGTTTTACGAGTTACAATGAGCAGTTCTTC

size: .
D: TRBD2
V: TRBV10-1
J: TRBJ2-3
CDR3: CASSEGREVKDTQYF
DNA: TGCGCCAGCAGTGAAGGGCGGGAGGTGAAAGATACGCAGTATTTT

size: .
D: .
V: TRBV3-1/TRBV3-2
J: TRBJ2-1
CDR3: CASSQSQASASGQFF
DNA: TGTGCCAGCAGCCAATCCCAGGCCTCGGCCAGCGGGCAGTTCTTC

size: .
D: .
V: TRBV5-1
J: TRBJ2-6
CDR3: CASSLGLISGANVLTF
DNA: TGCGCCAGCAGCCTGGGACTGATCTCTGGGGCCAACGTCCTGACTTTC

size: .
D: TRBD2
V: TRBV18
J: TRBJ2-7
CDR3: CASSPSGLAVYEQYF
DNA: TGTGCCAGCTCACCCTCCGGACTAGCGGTCTACGAGCAGTACTTC

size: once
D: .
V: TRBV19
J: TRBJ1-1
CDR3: CASSRRGEGTEAFF
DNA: TGTGCCAGTAGTAGGCGGGGGGAGGGCACTGAAGCTTTCTTT

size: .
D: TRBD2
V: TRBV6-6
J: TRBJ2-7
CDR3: CASSYPPGGGSEQYF
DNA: TGTGCCAGCAGTTACCCCCCCGGGGGGGGTAGTGAGCAGTACTTC

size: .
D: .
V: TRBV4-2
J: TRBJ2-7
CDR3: CASSQDLTKSYEQYF
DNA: TGTGCCAGCAGCCAAGATCTGACTAAATCCTACGAGCAGTACTTC

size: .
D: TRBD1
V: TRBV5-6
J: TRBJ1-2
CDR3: CASSRRPRTGGGYTF
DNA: TGTGCCAGCAGTCGGAGACCCCGGACAGGGGGAGGCTACACCTTC

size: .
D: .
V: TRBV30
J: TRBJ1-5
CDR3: CAWSLSERNQPQHF
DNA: TGTGCCTGGAGTCTTTCAGAGCGGAATCAGCCCCAGCATTTT

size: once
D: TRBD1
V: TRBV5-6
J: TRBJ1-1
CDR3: CASSGTGGTEAFF
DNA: TGTGCCAGCAGCGGTACAGGGGGCACTGAAGCTTTCTTT

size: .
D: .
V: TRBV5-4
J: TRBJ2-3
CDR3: CASSLSSTSTDTQYF
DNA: TGTGCCAGCAGCTTATCCTCAACTAGCACAGATACGCAGTATTTT

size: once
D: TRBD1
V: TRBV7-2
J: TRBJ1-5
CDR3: CASSSGQGLAYNQPQHF
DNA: TGTGCCAGCAGCTCGGGACAGGGATTGGCATATAATCAGCCCCAGCATTTT